Here is one T cell receptor beta chain with its context. Its antigen is currently unknown. These data originate in a study of blood T cells in healthy people across ages. With a J-beta primer mix and a sample-barcoded 5' primer, a second PCR ran about 7 to 11 cycles. One entry per CDR3 protein results from TCRdb running MiXCR on the 5' RACE reads. This sample has around 1.5 million distinct CDR3 sequences, with approximately 63% found just once. Study-level points and caveats: Roughly linear age-related decline in beta diversity appeared, significant by age approximately 41.

This clonotype originated in a man aged 18-30 years in good health. Sequenced material: blood.

CDR3 residues: CASSPWERHTDKQYF. CDR3 sequence (DNA): TGTGCCAGCAGCCCGTGGGAGCGGCACACAGATAAGCAGTATTTT. The chain joins TRBV21-1 to TRBJ2-3; TRBD2, the table's D call, lacks a check against the DNA. TRBV21-1 is an annotated pseudogene. This CDR3 has 15 residues.